These T cell receptor beta chains were read from a single sample in a study of technical replicates of blood from several donors. Sequencing was performed with immunoSEQ multiplex PCR; in TCRdb, only in-frame clones are kept and a portion is missing. The repertoire has tens of thousands of clones, roughly 86% of them found once; the top ten carry roughly 5%. Sequenced input: PBMCs. The origin of the receptors is a human donor in good health. Some clones in this sample may be carry-over from other donors' samples. Each CDR3 is given with its conserved first and last residue. The D gene is left open where the match is weak. Only some rows state a clone size, as once, few, many or a class for expanded clones.

j_gene: TRBJ1-2; abundance: -; d_gene: TRBD1; v_gene: TRBV25-1; CDR3nt: TGTGCCAGCAGCGGGGACAGAAACTATGGCTACACCTTC; CDR3aa: CASSGDRNYGYTF
j_gene: TRBJ2-5; abundance: -; d_gene: -; v_gene: TRBV21-1; CDR3nt: TGTGCCAGCAGCGACTTAACAGGGGCCGTGGAGGGGGAGACCCAGTACTTC; CDR3aa: CASSDLTGAVEGETQYF
j_gene: TRBJ1-2; abundance: -; d_gene: -; v_gene: TRBV6-5; CDR3nt: TGTGCCAAATCAACCCCGGAACTCATACGACTAGCCACCTTC; CDR3aa: CAKSTPELIRLATF
j_gene: TRBJ1-1; abundance: -; d_gene: TRBD1; v_gene: TRBV10-3; CDR3nt: TGTGCCATCAGTGAAAATCCGGGACAGGGCCTCACTGAAGCTTTCTTT; CDR3aa: CAISENPGQGLTEAFF
j_gene: TRBJ1-2; abundance: -; d_gene: -; v_gene: TRBV18; CDR3nt: TGTGCCAGCTCACCAGCAAGCACTAACTATGGCTACACCTTC; CDR3aa: CASSPASTNYGYTF
j_gene: TRBJ1-1; abundance: -; d_gene: -; v_gene: TRBV12-5; CDR3nt: TGTGCTAGTGGTTGGAACAGCTACACTGAAGCTTTCTTT; CDR3aa: CASGWNSYTEAFF
j_gene: TRBJ1-4; abundance: -; d_gene: TRBD1; v_gene: TRBV4-2; CDR3nt: TGTGCCAGCAGCCAAGCCGGGACAGGGGGTGAAAAACTGTTTTTT; CDR3aa: CASSQAGTGGEKLFF
j_gene: TRBJ2-1; abundance: -; d_gene: -; v_gene: TRBV9; CDR3nt: TGTGCCAGCAGTCGTAGTTTGTCCAGGGCGATAGGGGAGCAGTTCTTC; CDR3aa: CASSRSLSRAIGEQFF
j_gene: TRBJ1-1; abundance: -; d_gene: -; v_gene: TRBV15; CDR3nt: TGTGCCACCAGCAGTGACATTAGGGCAGGGAAGACTGAAGCTTTCTTT; CDR3aa: CATSSDIRAGKTEAFF
j_gene: TRBJ1-3; abundance: once; d_gene: -; v_gene: TRBV29-1; CDR3nt: TGCAGCGTTGAATGGCCATCCGAAAACACCATATATTTT; CDR3aa: CSVEWPSENTIYF
j_gene: TRBJ2-7; abundance: -; d_gene: -; v_gene: TRBV4-3; CDR3nt: TGCGCCAGCAGCCAAGAATTCGAAGTCAGCTCCTACGAGCAGTACTTC; CDR3aa: CASSQEFEVSSYEQYF
j_gene: TRBJ1-5; abundance: -; d_gene: -; v_gene: TRBV7-2; CDR3nt: TGTGCCAGCAGCTTAACGCGGGGGGGCAATCAGCCCCAGCATTTT; CDR3aa: CASSLTRGGNQPQHF
j_gene: TRBJ2-3; abundance: -; d_gene: -; v_gene: TRBV5-4; CDR3nt: TGTGCCAGCAGCGTCCAGGGGACAGATACGCAGTATTTT; CDR3aa: CASSVQGTDTQYF
j_gene: TRBJ2-3; abundance: -; d_gene: TRBD2; v_gene: TRBV6-1; CDR3nt: TGTGCCAGCAGTGTAGGGACTAGCGGCCACACAGATACGCAGTATTTT; CDR3aa: CASSVGTSGHTDTQYF
j_gene: TRBJ2-7; abundance: -; d_gene: TRBD1; v_gene: TRBV4-1; CDR3nt: TGCGCCAGCAGCCAAGAAGGGGACAGGGGCTACGAGCAGTACTTC; CDR3aa: CASSQEGDRGYEQYF
j_gene: TRBJ2-1; abundance: -; d_gene: -; v_gene: TRBV9; CDR3nt: TGTGCCAGCAGCGCAGGGCTGAGAGAGAATGAGCAGTTCTTC; CDR3aa: CASSAGLRENEQFF
j_gene: TRBJ2-7; abundance: -; d_gene: -; v_gene: TRBV11-2; CDR3nt: TGTGCCAGCAGCCGGGTGGCGGTATACGAGCAGTACTTC; CDR3aa: CASSRVAVYEQYF
j_gene: TRBJ1-5; abundance: -; d_gene: TRBD1; v_gene: TRBV7-9; CDR3nt: TGTGCCAGCAGCCTCGGACAGGGGGCATTTCAGCCCCAGCATTTT; CDR3aa: CASSLGQGAFQPQHF
j_gene: TRBJ2-7; abundance: once; d_gene: TRBD1; v_gene: TRBV2; CDR3nt: TGTGCCACCGCGACAGGGGCGGTCCAGGAGCAGTACTTC; CDR3aa: CATATGAVQEQYF
j_gene: TRBJ1-1; abundance: -; d_gene: -; v_gene: TRBV7-2; CDR3nt: TGTGCCAGCAGCTTACGGCAGGGGACTGAAGCTTTCTTT; CDR3aa: CASSLRQGTEAFF
j_gene: TRBJ1-2; abundance: -; d_gene: TRBD1; v_gene: TRBV5-6; CDR3nt: TGTGCCAGCAGCCCAGCCCCGGGACAGGGGTATGGCTACACCTTC; CDR3aa: CASSPAPGQGYGYTF
j_gene: TRBJ2-4; abundance: -; d_gene: TRBD1; v_gene: TRBV19; CDR3nt: TGTGCCAGTAGTAATGACAGGGTTTTTGACATTCAGTACTTC; CDR3aa: CASSNDRVFDIQYF
j_gene: TRBJ2-6; abundance: -; d_gene: TRBD1; v_gene: TRBV7-2; CDR3nt: TGTGCCAGCGGACAGGGACATTTCTCTGGGGCCAACGTCCTGACTTTC; CDR3aa: CASGQGHFSGANVLTF
j_gene: TRBJ2-3; abundance: -; d_gene: -; v_gene: TRBV6-6; CDR3nt: TGTGCCACCGCACGACTCGGGGATACGCAGTATTTT; CDR3aa: CATARLGDTQYF
j_gene: TRBJ2-7; abundance: -; d_gene: -; v_gene: TRBV7-3; CDR3nt: TGTGCCAGCCAAGGACCGGGGGTCGGTGGCTACGAGCAGTACTTC; CDR3aa: CASQGPGVGGYEQYF
j_gene: TRBJ2-7; abundance: -; d_gene: TRBD1; v_gene: TRBV5-1; CDR3nt: TGCGCCAGCAGCCGTACCGCCGGACAGGGATCCTACGAGCAGTACTTC; CDR3aa: CASSRTAGQGSYEQYF
j_gene: TRBJ2-7; abundance: -; d_gene: -; v_gene: TRBV6-1; CDR3nt: TGTGCCAGCAGTGAAGCATGGGACAACTCCTACGAGCAGTACTTC; CDR3aa: CASSEAWDNSYEQYF
j_gene: TRBJ1-1; abundance: -; d_gene: -; v_gene: TRBV6-6; CDR3nt: TGTGCCAGCAGCCCTCGACTGGTTATTGAAGCTTTCTTT; CDR3aa: CASSPRLVIEAFF
j_gene: TRBJ2-1; abundance: -; d_gene: TRBD1; v_gene: TRBV4-2; CDR3nt: TGTGCCAGCAGTCTAGGACAGGGAAATATTAATGAGCAGTTCTTC; CDR3aa: CASSLGQGNINEQFF
j_gene: TRBJ1-5; abundance: -; d_gene: TRBD1; v_gene: TRBV7-2; CDR3nt: TGTGCCAGCAGCTCCGGGACAGGGGGCTGGGGCAATCAGCCCCAGCATTTT; CDR3aa: CASSSGTGGWGNQPQHF
j_gene: TRBJ2-1; abundance: -; d_gene: -; v_gene: TRBV5-5; CDR3nt: TGTGCCAGCAGCTTGCTTTCACAGGGGAGGAATGAGCAGTTCTTC; CDR3aa: CASSLLSQGRNEQFF
j_gene: TRBJ2-7; abundance: -; d_gene: TRBD2; v_gene: TRBV5-6; CDR3nt: TGTGCCAGCAGGCGGGAGCACTACGAGCAGTACTTC; CDR3aa: CASRREHYEQYF
j_gene: TRBJ1-6; abundance: -; d_gene: TRBD1; v_gene: TRBV4-3; CDR3nt: TGCGCCAGCAGCCAAGATCTTGGGACAGGGAATTCACCCCTCCACTTT; CDR3aa: CASSQDLGTGNSPLHF
j_gene: TRBJ1-2; abundance: -; d_gene: -; v_gene: TRBV7-6; CDR3nt: TGTGCCAGCAGCCCAAGGGGCGGTTTCTATGGCTACACCTTC; CDR3aa: CASSPRGGFYGYTF
j_gene: TRBJ1-4; abundance: -; d_gene: -; v_gene: TRBV5-1; CDR3nt: TGCGCCAGCAGTGTGAACAGCCCTAAGGAAAAACTGTTTTTT; CDR3aa: CASSVNSPKEKLFF
j_gene: TRBJ2-1; abundance: -; d_gene: TRBD1; v_gene: TRBV6-4; CDR3nt: TGTGCCAGCAGTGTCAGGGACAGGGCGGGTGAGCAGTTCTTC; CDR3aa: CASSVRDRAGEQFF
j_gene: TRBJ2-3; abundance: once; d_gene: -; v_gene: TRBV11-3; CDR3nt: TGTGCCAGCAGCAATGGACTTCCCACAGATACGCAGTATTTT; CDR3aa: CASSNGLPTDTQYF
j_gene: TRBJ1-1; abundance: -; d_gene: -; v_gene: TRBV5-1; CDR3nt: TGCGCCAGCAGCTTGGCCAGGGTGGGGAACACTGAAGCTTTCTTT; CDR3aa: CASSLARVGNTEAFF
j_gene: TRBJ1-6; abundance: few; d_gene: TRBD1; v_gene: TRBV5-4; CDR3nt: TGTGCCAGCAGCCGGGACAGCCTTTCACCCCTCCACTTT; CDR3aa: CASSRDSLSPLHF
j_gene: TRBJ1-2; abundance: -; d_gene: TRBD1; v_gene: TRBV5-4; CDR3nt: TGTGCCAGCAGCATGACAGGGCTAAACTATGGCTACACCTTC; CDR3aa: CASSMTGLNYGYTF